The 14 T cell receptor beta chains reported below all come from one sample, sequenced in a study of shared clonotypes between healthy human individuals (dated by TCRdb to about 2020). Libraries were prepared through the immunoSEQ multiplex PCR assay. TCRdb took over this immuneACCESS table, retaining in-frame rearrangements with V and J assigned. Such tables are incomplete; in checked studies, under half of the missing clones stem from an unresolved V gene, and the remainder is unexplained. The sample yields roughly 2,000,000 clones; around 95% were counted once. The ten largest clonotypes hold over 1.5% of the sample. CD8 naive samples were CD45RO-negative cells positively selected for CCR7, giving a CD45RA+CCR7+ population that excluded TemRA cells. The sequenced material came from naive CD8+ T cells from PBMCs. The cell subset or site label, as the study defines it: CD45RA+CCR7+. The receptors originated from a man younger than 35 in good health. Some clones in this sample may be carry-over from other donors' samples.

The chain joins TRBV7-9 to TRBJ2-1, with 9 nucleotides matching TRBD1. The V and J ends lost 7 bases and 7 bases, in that order; junction bases with no gene match: 11. The CDR3 runs to 15 residues. Germline CDR1 reads SEHNR; CDR2 reads FQNEAQ (reference sequence). CDR3 sequence: CASIPIRDRENEQFF. In nucleotides, the CDR3 is TGTGCCAGCATCCCCATCCGGGACAGGGAGAATGAGCAGTTCTTC.

CDR3 sequence: CASSSGPGTGGKANYGYTF. The CDR3 DNA is TGTGCCAGCAGTTCCGGGCCCGGGACAGGGGGCAAAGCGAACTATGGCTACACCTTC. The chain combines TRBV28 with TRBJ1-2, with TRBD1 identical over 12 bases. Germline CDR1 and CDR2: MDHEN and SYDVKM. V shed 4 bases, J shed 2 bases, and the junction held 14 bases outside the gene matches. The CDR3 is 19 residues long.

The chain uses TRBV9 and TRBJ1-2; 9 nucleotides match TRBD1. Germline trimming cut 3 bases from V and 3 bases from J; bases unmatched to any gene: 6. The CDR3 contains 15 residues. Germline CDR1 is SGDLS and CDR2 is YYNGEE. The CDR3 DNA sequence: TGTGCCAGCAGCGACGGACAGGGGCCCCACTATGGCTACACCTTC. Residues: CASSDGQGPHYGYTF.

This clone was seen once. This sequence joins TRBV27 and TRBJ2-1; D is possibly TRBD2 (5 bases). Germline V gene sequence: CDR1 MNHEY, CDR2 SMNVEV (reference sequence). This CDR3 comprises 14 residues. Trimming left V 5 bases short and J 3 bases short, with 11 bases between. The CDR3 nucleotides are TGTGCCAGCAGTGCCAGCGGACTCTACAATGAGCAGTTCTTC. Translating it yields CASSASGLYNEQFF.

The table lists this clone with a few counts. The gene calls are TRBV5-4 and TRBJ2-7; 8 bases fit TRBD1. Per germline, CDR1 SGHNT and CDR2 YYREEE (reference sequence). CDR3 length: 15 residues. V was clipped by 3 bases and J by 5 bases; unmatched bases: 10. The CDR3 here is CASSSRTGSWDEQYF. For the CDR3, the DNA is TGTGCCAGCAGCTCTCGGACAGGGTCTTGGGACGAGCAGTACTTC.

This chain uses TRBV28 with TRBJ2-2; 9 bases line up with TRBD1. The V and J ends lost 6 bases and 4 bases, in that order; junction bases with no gene match: 6. Germline-derived CDR1 and CDR2 are MDHEN and SYDVKM. This CDR3 is 15 amino acids long. DNA of the CDR3: TGTGCCAGCAGGAGGGGGACAGGGATCACCGGGGAGCTGTTTTTT. Translated, it gives CASRRGTGITGELFF.

For this clone: The identical CDR3 is also encoded by other nucleotide sequences in the sample. This rearrangement joins TRBV28 to TRBJ2-7; maybe TRBD1 (5 bases). CDR3 length: 13 residues. The V end was cut by 4 bases, the J end by 2 bases, with 9 bases between. Germline V gene data show CDR1 as MDHEN and CDR2 as SYDVKM. DNA for the CDR3: TGTGCCAGCAGTTGGACATCTACCTACGAGCAGTACTTC. Translation: CASSWTSTYEQYF.

This clone was seen just once. V and J are TRBV25-1 and TRBJ1-1; no firm D call. Germline V gene lookup returns CDR1 MGHDK and CDR2 SYGVNS. The CDR3 loop spans 14 amino acids. Trimming shortened V by 2 bases and J by 7 bases, and 14 bases separated the two germline ends. The chain's CDR3 is CASSELGLLFEAFF. The CDR3 DNA follows: TGTGCCAGCAGTGAACTGGGCCTCCTATTTGAAGCTTTCTTT.

A remark on this clone: At the DNA level, this CDR3 is encoded by other sequences in the same sample as well. The CDR3 DNA is TGTGCCAGCAGTCTTGGGACAGGGGGGACCGGGGAGCTGTTTTTT. Translating gives CASSLGTGGTGELFF. The chain combines TRBV27 with TRBJ2-2; 11 positions agree with TRBD1. Germline CDR1 MNHEY, CDR2 SMNVEV (reference sequence). The CDR3 spans 15 residues. The trim removed 5 bases at V and 5 bases at J, leaving 4 bases unmatched.

The V gene is TRBV2, the J gene TRBJ1-5; tentatively, D is TRBD1 (5 bases). This CDR3 spans 19 amino acids. The ends were cut back, 3 bases at V and 1 base at J, with 22 bases in the middle. CDR1 and CDR2 (germline): SNHLY, FYNNEI. CDR3 residues: CASSDIRPREVVSNQPQHF. CDR3 DNA sequence: TGTGCCAGCAGTGACATAAGACCCAGGGAGGTGGTAAGCAATCAGCCCCAGCATTTT.

The chain links TRBV2 to TRBJ2-5, with 12 bases lining up with TRBD2. The V gene end was trimmed by 7 bases and the J gene end by 1 base; junction bases not matched to a gene: 4. The germline V gene has CDR1 SNHLY and CDR2 FYNNEI. The CDR3 sequence is 15 residues long. CDR3 loop: CASKASGRVQETQYF. The CDR3 nucleotides read TGTGCCAGCAAGGCTAGCGGGAGGGTCCAAGAGACCCAGTACTTC.

The CDR3 coding sequence is TGTGCCAGCAGCGTAGCGCGGGGCCGAACAGATACGCAGTATTTT. This gives the protein CASSVARGRTDTQYF. The V and J genes are TRBV9 and TRBJ2-3; a weak D match, TRBD2 (6 bases). Germline V gives CDR1 SGDLS, CDR2 YYNGEE. The V gene lost 0 bases and the J gene lost 3 bases, with 11 bases spanning the gap. The CDR3 runs to 15 residues.

The chain links TRBV2 to TRBJ2-1, with TRBD2 identical over 7 bases. This CDR3 is built from 18 residues. The junction had 24 bases not matched to a gene; V was cut back by 7 bases and J by 9 bases. The germline V gene encodes CDR1 SNHLY and CDR2 FYNNEI. This chain's CDR3 is CASTSSEYEGKERGEQFF. The DNA for the CDR3 is TGTGCCAGCACTAGCAGTGAATATGAGGGGAAGGAGCGGGGTGAGCAGTTCTTC.

The V and J genes are TRBV29-1 and TRBJ2-1; 8 bases match TRBD2. V gave up 7 bases and J gave up 0 bases; unmatched junction bases: 8. Germline-derived CDR1 and CDR2 are SQVTM and ANQGSEA. This CDR3 region has 15 residues. CDR3 amino acids: CSAPGGPSSYNEQFF. In nucleotides, the CDR3 is TGCAGCGCCCCGGGGGGGCCGAGCTCCTACAATGAGCAGTTCTTC.